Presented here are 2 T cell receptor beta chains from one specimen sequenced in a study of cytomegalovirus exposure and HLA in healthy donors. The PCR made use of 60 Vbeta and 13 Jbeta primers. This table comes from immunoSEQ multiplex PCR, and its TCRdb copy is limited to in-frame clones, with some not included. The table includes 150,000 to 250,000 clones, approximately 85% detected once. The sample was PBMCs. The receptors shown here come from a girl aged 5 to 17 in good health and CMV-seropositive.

CDR3 DNA: TGTGCCAGCAGCTTCCTGACAGGGGGCTACAATGAGCAGTTCTTC. Translating gives CASSFLTGGYNEQFF. The chain employs TRBV7-8 and TRBJ2-1, with 9 bases fitting TRBD1. Per the germline V gene, CDR1 is SGHVS and CDR2 is FQNEAQ. There are 15 residues in the CDR3. Trimming cost V 3 bases and J 3 bases; bases outside gene matches: 3.

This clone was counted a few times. The CDR3, as DNA: TGTGCCAGCTCACCAGGAGGCAGATGGTACGAGCAGTACTTC. Amino acids: CASSPGGRWYEQYF. V and J are TRBV18 and TRBJ2-7; D might be TRBD2 (5 bases). This CDR3 has 14 amino acids. Germline V gives CDR1 KGHSH, CDR2 LQKENI. The ends were cut back, 2 bases at V and 4 bases at J, with 12 bases in the middle.